This entry is about one TCR beta chain. PCR primers comprised 60 Vbeta and 13 Jbeta primers. Generated by immunoSEQ multiplex PCR, the TCRdb table keeps only in-frame clones and is missing some. The sample holds 30,000 to 40,000 clones, roughly 79% seen once. This sample was taken from a study of cytomegalovirus exposure and HLA in healthy donors. The CDR3 spans 14 residues. The germline gives CDR1 SEHNR, CDR2 FQNEAQ (reference sequence). The J segment lost 7 bases and the V segment lost 4 bases, leaving 2 bases of the junction unmatched. Sequencing was performed on PBMCs. This sequence originates from a woman aged 40 to 50 in good health and CMV-seronegative. V gene TRBV7-9 combines with J gene TRBJ1-6; TRBD1 agrees at 9 bases. The CDR3 reads CASSSGTGNSPLHF. The CDR3 DNA sequence: TGTGCCAGCAGCTCCGGGACAGGGAATTCACCCCTCCACTTT.